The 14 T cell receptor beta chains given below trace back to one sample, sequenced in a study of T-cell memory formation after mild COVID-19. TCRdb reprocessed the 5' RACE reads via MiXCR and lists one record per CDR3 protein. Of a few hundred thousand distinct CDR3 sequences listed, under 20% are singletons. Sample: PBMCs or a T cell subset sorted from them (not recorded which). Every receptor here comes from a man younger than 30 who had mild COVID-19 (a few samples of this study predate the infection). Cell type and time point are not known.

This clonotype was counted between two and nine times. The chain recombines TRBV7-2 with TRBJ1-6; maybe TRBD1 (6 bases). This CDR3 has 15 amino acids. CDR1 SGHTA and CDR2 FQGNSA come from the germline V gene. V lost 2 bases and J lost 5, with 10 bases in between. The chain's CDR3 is CASSLLGQDNSPLHF. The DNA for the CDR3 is TGTGCCAGCAGCTTATTGGGACAAGATAATTCACCCCTCCACTTT.

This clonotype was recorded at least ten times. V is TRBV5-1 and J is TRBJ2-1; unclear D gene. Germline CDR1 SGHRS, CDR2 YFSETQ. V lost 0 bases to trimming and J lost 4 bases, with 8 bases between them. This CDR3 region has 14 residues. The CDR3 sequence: CASSLAGNYNEQFF. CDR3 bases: TGCGCCAGCAGCTTGGCCGGCAATTACAATGAGCAGTTCTTC.

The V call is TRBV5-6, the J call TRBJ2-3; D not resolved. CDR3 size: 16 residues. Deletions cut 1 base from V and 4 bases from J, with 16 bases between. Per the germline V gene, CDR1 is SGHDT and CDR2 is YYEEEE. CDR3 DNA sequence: TGTGCCAGCAGCTTGATGAACTACGCGGTCCCAGATACGCAGTATTTT. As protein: CASSLMNYAVPDTQYF.

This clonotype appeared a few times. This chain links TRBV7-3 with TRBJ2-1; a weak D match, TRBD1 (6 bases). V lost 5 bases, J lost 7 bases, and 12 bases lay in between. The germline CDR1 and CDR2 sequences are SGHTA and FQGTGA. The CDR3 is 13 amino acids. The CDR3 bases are TGTGCCAGCAGCGCCACAGGGTTAAATGAGCAGTTCTTC. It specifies CASSATGLNEQFF.

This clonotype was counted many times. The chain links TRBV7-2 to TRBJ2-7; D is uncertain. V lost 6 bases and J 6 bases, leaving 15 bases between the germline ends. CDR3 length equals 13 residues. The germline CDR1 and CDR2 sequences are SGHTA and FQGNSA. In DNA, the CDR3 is TGTGCCAGCAGTGAAGGCCCCCTTTCCGAGCAGTACGTC. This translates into CASSEGPLSEQYV.

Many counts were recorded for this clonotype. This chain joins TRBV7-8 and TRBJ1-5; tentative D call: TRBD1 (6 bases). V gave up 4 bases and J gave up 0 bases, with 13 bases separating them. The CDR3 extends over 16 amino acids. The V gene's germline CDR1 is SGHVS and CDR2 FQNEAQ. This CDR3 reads CASSSWTENSNQPQHF. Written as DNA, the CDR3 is TGTGCCAGCAGCTCATGGACAGAGAATAGCAATCAGCCCCAGCATTTT.

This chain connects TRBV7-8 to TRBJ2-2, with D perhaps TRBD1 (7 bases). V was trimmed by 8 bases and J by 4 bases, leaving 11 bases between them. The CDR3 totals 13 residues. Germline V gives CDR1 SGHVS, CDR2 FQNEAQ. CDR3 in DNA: TGTGCCAGCCCCAGGGGGGTCACCGGGGAGCTGTTTTTT. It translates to CASPRGVTGELFF.

CDR3 sequence reads: CASSVDFRTEQFF. CDR3 nucleotides: TGTGCCAGCAGCGTAGACTTCCGCACGGAGCAGTTCTTC. The gene calls are TRBV9 and TRBJ2-1; D uncertain. The germline gives CDR1 SGDLS, CDR2 YYNGEE. The CDR3 length is 13 residues. Between the trimmed V and J ends, which lost 0 bases and 10 bases, there was a span of 11 bases. The full variable domain, its missing parts supplied by reference TRBV9 and TRBJ2-1, is DSGVTQTPKHLITATGQRVTLRCSPRSGDLSVYWYQQSLDQGLQFLIQYYNGEERAKGNILERFSAQQFPDLHSELNLSSLELGDSALYFCASSVDFRTEQFFGPGTRLTVL.

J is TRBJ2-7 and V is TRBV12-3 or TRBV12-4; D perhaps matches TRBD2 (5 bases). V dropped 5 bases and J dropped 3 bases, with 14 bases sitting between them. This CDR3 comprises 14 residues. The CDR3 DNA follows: TGTGCCAGCAGTCCCGGGGAACCGGACTACGAGCAGTACGTC. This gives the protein CASSPGEPDYEQYV.

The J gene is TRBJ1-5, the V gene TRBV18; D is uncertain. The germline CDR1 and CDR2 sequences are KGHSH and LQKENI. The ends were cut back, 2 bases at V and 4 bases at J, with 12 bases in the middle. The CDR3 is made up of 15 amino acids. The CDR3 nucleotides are TGTGCCAGCTCACCATCGCGTACCGAGAATCAGCCCCAGCATTTT. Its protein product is CASSPSRTENQPQHF.

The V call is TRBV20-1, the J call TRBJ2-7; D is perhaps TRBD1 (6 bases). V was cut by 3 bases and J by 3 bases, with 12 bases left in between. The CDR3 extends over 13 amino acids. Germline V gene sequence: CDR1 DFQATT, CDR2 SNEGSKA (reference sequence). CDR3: CSARPGHNYEQYF. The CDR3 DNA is TGCAGTGCTAGGCCGGGACACAACTACGAGCAGTACTTC.

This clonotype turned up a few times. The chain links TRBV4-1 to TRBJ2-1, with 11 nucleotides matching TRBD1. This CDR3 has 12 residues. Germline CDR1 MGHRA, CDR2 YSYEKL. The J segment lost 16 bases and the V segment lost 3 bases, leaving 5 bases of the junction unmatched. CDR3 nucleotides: TGCGCCAGCAGCCACCCGGGACAGGGGGTTTTCTTC. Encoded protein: CASSHPGQGVFF.

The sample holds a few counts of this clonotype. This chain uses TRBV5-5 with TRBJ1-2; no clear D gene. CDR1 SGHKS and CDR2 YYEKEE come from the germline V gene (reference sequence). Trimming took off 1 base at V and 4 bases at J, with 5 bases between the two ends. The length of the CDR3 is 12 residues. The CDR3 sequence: CASSLSSYGYTF. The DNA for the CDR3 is TGTGCCAGCAGCTTGTCCAGCTATGGCTACACCTTC.

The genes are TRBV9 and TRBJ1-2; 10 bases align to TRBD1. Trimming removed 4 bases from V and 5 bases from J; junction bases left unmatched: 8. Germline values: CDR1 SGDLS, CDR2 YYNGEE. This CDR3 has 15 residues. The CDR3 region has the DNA TGTGCCAGCAGCCCCGGGACAGGGGCTTTATATGGCTACACCTTC. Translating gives CASSPGTGALYGYTF.